This passage covers 30 T cell receptor beta chains from one sample sequenced in a study of neurological immune-mediated disorders. Specified time point: longitudinal time-point 2. TCRdb reprocessed the 5' RACE reads via MiXCR and lists one record per CDR3 protein. The repertoire includes roughly 80,000 distinct CDR3 sequences, 4.5% to 7.5% of them detected once, and 7.9% sits in the top ten. Sequenced sample: PBMCs. The receptors stem from an older woman with multiple sclerosis.

This clonotype showed up many times. The chain has TRBV5-1 and TRBJ1-6; D gene uncertain. CDR1 SGHRS and CDR2 YFSETQ come from the germline V gene. CDR3 length: 14 amino acids. V gave up 5 bases and J gave up 10 bases, with 16 bases separating them. The CDR3 loop reads CASSRSGESSPLHF. CDR3 nucleotides: TGCGCCAGCAGTCGCTCTGGGGAGAGCTCACCCCTCCACTTT.

This clonotype was seen at least ten times. CDR3 loop: CASSLGLVGTVNAEAFF. CDR3 nucleotides: TGCGCCAGCAGCTTGGGCTTAGTCGGGACAGTAAATGCTGAAGCTTTCTTT. The chain is built from TRBV5-1 and TRBJ1-1, with 7 bases that match TRBD1. The CDR3 loop spans 17 amino acids. Germline CDR1 reads SGHRS; CDR2 reads YFSETQ. Trimming removed 0 bases from V and 6 bases from J; junction bases left unmatched: 14.

The sample holds many counts of this clonotype. The chain recombines TRBV29-1 with TRBJ2-1, with unresolved D. Trimming pared 3 bases from V and 8 bases from J, leaving 8 bases between. The V gene's germline CDR1 is SQVTM and CDR2 ANQGSEA. The CDR3 length is 11 residues. The CDR3 nucleotides are TGCAGCGTTGAGACCCGGGATGAGCAGTTCTTC. It codes for CSVETRDEQFF.

In its sample, this clonotype was seen a few times. V usage is TRBV6-5 and J usage is TRBJ2-7, with a weak D call TRBD1 (5 bases). The CDR3 length is 15 residues. Trimming took off 4 bases at V and 2 bases at J, with 15 bases between the two ends. Germline CDR1 is MNHEY and CDR2 is SVGAGI. The CDR3 DNA reads TGTGCCAGCAGTTCCCCGGCTGGGGCCCCCTACGAGCAGTACTTC. Translation: CASSSPAGAPYEQYF.

The sample holds a few counts of this clonotype. The chain joins TRBV7-8 to TRBJ1-2; tentatively, D is TRBD1 (5 bases). The V end lost 1 base, the J end lost 4 bases, and 13 bases lay between the germline ends. The CDR3 is 15 amino acids. Per germline, CDR1 SGHVS and CDR2 FQNEAQ. CDR3 in DNA: TGTGCCAGCAGCTTAGGGGCAGGGTCCGGCTATGGCTACACCTTC. It yields the protein CASSLGAGSGYGYTF.

This clonotype was counted ten times or more. J is TRBJ2-1 and V is TRBV20-1, with TRBD2 identical over 12 bases. Germline CDR1 reads DFQATT; CDR2 reads SNEGSKA (reference sequence). CDR3 length: 18 amino acids. Trimming took 3 bases from V and 0 from J; bases not matched to a gene: 9. Written as DNA, the CDR3 is TGCAGTGCTAGGTCTAGCGGGGGGGGTGGTCGCTCCTACAATGAGCAGTTCTTC. Translated: CSARSSGGGGRSYNEQFF.

This clonotype was found many times. This chain links TRBV29-1 with TRBJ1-2; D is undetermined. Germline CDR1 is SQVTM and CDR2 is ANQGSEA. The CDR3 covers 13 residues. V was cut by 1 base and J by 7 bases, with 13 bases left in between. This chain's CDR3 is CSVEGDKGPGYTF. The CDR3, as DNA: TGCAGCGTTGAAGGGGATAAGGGTCCTGGCTACACCTTC. Full variable domain (outside the CDR3, taken from reference TRBV29-1 and TRBJ1-2): SAVISQKPSRDICQRGTSLTIQCQVDSQVTMMFWYRQQPGQSLTLIATANQGSEATYESGFVIDKFPISRPNLTFSTLTVSNMSPEDSSIYLCSVEGDKGPGYTFGSGTRLTVV.

This clonotype was picked up a small number of times. The chain combines TRBV5-1 with TRBJ2-7; D is uncertain. The CDR3 has 14 residues. Germline loops: CDR1 SGHRS, CDR2 YFSETQ. With 0 bases removed from V and 3 bases from J, the gap between germline ends came to 10 bases. CDR3 coding DNA: TGCGCCAGCAGCTTGGGACCGGATGGCTACGAGCAGTACTTC. Translating gives CASSLGPDGYEQYF.

This clonotype was observed many times. The chain has TRBV20-1 and TRBJ2-2, with no clear D. Germline CDR1 DFQATT, CDR2 SNEGSKA (reference sequence). Trimming took off 1 base at V and 6 bases at J, with 3 bases between the two ends. The CDR3 is 11 amino acids. CDR3 bases: TGCAGTGCTAGAGGAGCCGGGGAGCTGTTTTTT. Amino acid sequence: CSARGAGELFF.

This clonotype was detected ten times or more. The CDR3 coding sequence is TGCGCCAGCAGCTTCGCAGCCCGGAACACTGAAGCTTTCTTT. This sequence encodes CASSFAARNTEAFF. The V and J genes are TRBV5-1 and TRBJ1-1, with unresolved D. CDR1 is SGHRS, CDR2 YFSETQ, per germline. Trimming took 2 bases from V and 1 from J, leaving 9 bases between them. The CDR3 is 14 residues long.

The sample holds many counts of this clonotype. The V call is TRBV5-5, the J call TRBJ2-7, with D possibly matching TRBD1 (5 bases). In germline, CDR1 is SGHKS, CDR2 YYEKEE (reference sequence). The CDR3 has 14 amino acids. Trimming removed 0 bases from V and 3 bases from J, with 10 bases in between. CDR3 in DNA: TGTGCCAGCAGCTTGGGTATAGGGGTCTACGAGCAGTACTTC. It yields the protein CASSLGIGVYEQYF.

This clonotype was observed at least ten times. J is TRBJ1-3 and V is TRBV5-1; no clear D. Trimming took off 0 bases at V and 1 base at J, with 8 bases between the two ends. The CDR3 sequence is 15 residues long. Germline V gene lookup returns CDR1 SGHRS and CDR2 YFSETQ. CDR3 nucleotide sequence: TGCGCCAGCAGCTTGGATTCGGGGTCTGGAAACACCATATATTTT. Amino acid sequence: CASSLDSGSGNTIYF. The full variable domain, its missing parts supplied by reference TRBV5-1 and TRBJ1-3, is KAGVTQTPRYLIKTRGQQVTLSCSPISGHRSVSWYQQTPGQGLQFLFEYFSETQRNKGNFPGRFSGRQFSNSRSEMNVSTLELGDSALYLCASSLDSGSGNTIYFGEGSWLTVV.

This chain joins TRBV12-3 or TRBV12-4 and TRBJ2-7; the match to TRBD2 covers 7 bases. Trimming at V came to 5 bases and at J to 3 bases, leaving 13 bases not matched to a gene. This CDR3 region has 16 residues. The CDR3 DNA follows: TGTGCCAGCAGTCCGAGAGTAGCGGGCCAAAACTACGAGCAGTACTTC. Encoded protein: CASSPRVAGQNYEQYF.

This clonotype has a count of ten or more. The chain employs TRBV7-9 and TRBJ2-7; D remains ambiguous. The V gene lost 5 bases and the J gene lost 2 bases, with 10 bases spanning the gap. The germline CDR1 and CDR2 sequences are SEHNR and FQNEAQ (reference sequence). CDR3 size: 13 residues. CDR3 in amino acids: CASSAAVTYEQYF. The CDR3 coding sequence is TGTGCCAGCAGCGCCGCAGTTACCTACGAGCAGTACTTC.

In this sample, this clonotype turned up many times. V and J are TRBV18 and TRBJ2-7; the D call may be TRBD1 or TRBD2 (5 bases each). Trimming stripped 1 base from V and 6 bases from J, with 19 bases between. The CDR3 covers 16 residues. Germline loops: CDR1 KGHSH, CDR2 LQKENI. CDR3 sequence reads: CASSPRGTGPAGEQYF. CDR3 coding DNA: TGTGCCAGCTCACCACGCGGAACAGGCCCGGCGGGCGAGCAGTACTTC. The variable domain in full, completed from reference TRBV18 and TRBJ2-7, reads NAGVMQNPRHLVRRRGQEARLRCSPMKGHSHVYWYRQLPEEGLKFMVYLQKENIIDESGMPKERFSAEFPKEGPSILRIQQVVRGDSAAYFCASSPRGTGPAGEQYFGPGTRLTVT.

This clonotype was observed many times. The chain carries TRBV20-1 and TRBJ1-4; weak D call: TRBD1 (5 bases). With 3 bases removed from V and 8 bases from J, the gap between germline ends came to 19 bases. CDR1 DFQATT and CDR2 SNEGSKA come from the germline V gene (reference sequence). CDR3 length: 15 amino acids. CDR3: CSASQSGRGSEKLFF. The CDR3 region has the DNA TGCAGTGCTAGCCAGAGTGGTAGGGGATCAGAAAAACTGTTTTTT.

There are many counts of this clonotype. J is TRBJ1-4 and V is TRBV7-2; tentative D call: TRBD1 (5 bases). This CDR3 comprises 16 residues. Between the trimmed V and J ends, which lost 0 bases and 6 bases, there was a span of 14 bases. Per the germline V gene, CDR1 is SGHTA and CDR2 is FQGNSA. The DNA for the CDR3 is TGTGCCAGCAGCTTAGCGATGGCAGGGAAAGATGAAAAACTGTTTTTT. It yields the protein CASSLAMAGKDEKLFF.

In this sample, this clonotype turned up many times. The V gene is TRBV5-1, the J gene TRBJ2-7; no reliable D call. Trimming stripped 0 bases from V and 5 bases from J, with 12 bases between. The CDR3 consists of 14 residues. The V gene's germline CDR1 is SGHRS and CDR2 YFSETQ. The CDR3 loop is CASSLAGQAHEQYF. The CDR3 DNA reads as TGCGCCAGCAGCTTGGCCGGGCAGGCCCACGAGCAGTACTTC.

This clonotype is labeled medium-sized. The chain links TRBV29-1 to TRBJ1-1; TRBD1 might be the D (5 bases). This CDR3 spans 15 amino acids. Trimming removed 1 base from V and 1 base from J, with 13 bases in between. CDR1 and CDR2 (germline): SQVTM, ANQGSEA. Here the CDR3 reads CSVEGGGLTNTEAFF. The CDR3 nucleotides read TGCAGCGTTGAAGGGGGGGGTCTTACGAACACTGAAGCTTTCTTT.

This clonotype was seen at least ten times. This rearrangement joins TRBV5-6 to TRBJ1-1; maybe TRBD1 (6 bases). Germline loops: CDR1 SGHDT, CDR2 YYEEEE. The CDR3 is 15 amino acids. V was cut by 0 bases and J by 3 bases, with 12 bases left in between. The CDR3: CASSLAGGADTEAFF. The CDR3 coding sequence is TGTGCCAGCAGCTTGGCCGGGGGCGCGGACACTGAAGCTTTCTTT.

This clonotype was counted ten times or more. The V and J genes are TRBV10-3 and TRBJ2-7; D unclear. Germline V CDR1 and CDR2: ENHRY, SYGVKD. V was shortened by 4 bases and J by 1 base, with 5 bases between the two germline ends. The CDR3 totals 12 residues. The CDR3 nucleotides are TGTGCCATCAGTGTTCAGTCCTACGAGCAGTACTTC. It codes for CAISVQSYEQYF.

There are many counts of this clonotype. This chain joins TRBV15 and TRBJ1-6, with D tentatively TRBD1 (6 bases). The V gene lost 0 bases and the J gene lost 10 bases, with 13 bases spanning the gap. The CDR3 covers 15 residues. Germline V gene lookup returns CDR1 LNHNV and CDR2 YYDKDF (reference sequence). The CDR3 coding sequence is TGTGCCACCAGCAGAGATAGGGGCAGGGGATCACCCCTCCACTTT. It encodes CATSRDRGRGSPLHF.

This clonotype was observed many times. This chain uses TRBV11-3 with TRBJ2-3; 7 bases align to TRBD2. The V gene end was trimmed by 3 bases and the J gene end by 0 bases; junction bases not matched to a gene: 3. The CDR3 is 15 amino acids. Germline CDR1 and CDR2: SGHNT and YENEEA. The CDR3 sequence is CASSLGGSSTDTQYF. CDR3 DNA sequence: TGTGCCAGCAGCTTGGGCGGGAGCAGCACAGATACGCAGTATTTT.

This clonotype was counted at least ten times. The genes are TRBV2 and TRBJ2-3, with 7 bases that match TRBD2. The V gene end was trimmed by 3 bases and the J gene end by 1 base; junction bases not matched to a gene: 4. Germline V lookup: CDR1 SNHLY, CDR2 FYNNEI. The CDR3 extends over 15 amino acids. This CDR3 is CASSETGGRTDTQYF. The CDR3 region has the DNA TGTGCCAGCAGTGAGACGGGGGGACGCACAGATACGCAGTATTTT.

This clonotype came up many times. The genes are TRBV12-3 or TRBV12-4 and TRBJ2-5; D might be TRBD1 (6 bases). The CDR3 loop spans 14 amino acids. V gave up 3 bases and J gave up 1 base, with 9 bases separating them. The CDR3 protein is CASSFTGPQETQYF. CDR3 nucleotides: TGTGCCAGCAGTTTCACAGGGCCCCAAGAGACCCAGTACTTC.

This clonotype was picked up many times. The CDR3 loop reads CASTDVRHPNQPQHF. The CDR3 region has the DNA TGTGCCAGCACCGACGTGAGGCACCCCAATCAGCCCCAGCATTTT. This chain uses TRBV6-2 or TRBV6-3 with TRBJ1-5; D not certain. In germline, CDR1 is MNHEY, CDR2 SVGEGT. CDR3 length: 15 residues. The ends were cut back, 7 bases at V and 3 bases at J, with 16 bases in the middle.

This clonotype was detected many times. The chain links TRBV20-1 to TRBJ2-5; 8 bases map to TRBD2. The CDR3 consists of 14 residues. Trimming at V came to 4 bases and at J to 4 bases, leaving 8 bases not matched to a gene. CDR1 is DFQATT, CDR2 SNEGSKA, per germline (reference sequence). CDR3 nucleotide sequence: TGCAGTGCTATTATTAGCGGGGTAGGAGAGACCCAGTACTTC. Its translation is CSAIISGVGETQYF.

This clonotype was seen repeatedly, ten times or more. V is TRBV6-5 and J is TRBJ2-3; TRBD1 matches 11 bases. The germline gives CDR1 MNHEY, CDR2 SVGAGI. Trimming cost V 8 bases and J 0 bases; bases outside gene matches: 7. The CDR3 is 16 amino acids. Written as DNA, the CDR3 is TGTGCCAGCCGCGGACAGGGGGCAAGAAGCACAGATACGCAGTATTTT. Protein product: CASRGQGARSTDTQYF.

There are many counts of this clonotype. The chain joins TRBV20-1 to TRBJ2-7; possibly TRBD2 for D (5 bases). The V end lost 6 bases, the J end lost 7 bases, and 16 bases lay between the germline ends. The germline gives CDR1 DFQATT, CDR2 SNEGSKA (reference sequence). The CDR3 length is 12 residues. For the CDR3, the DNA is TGCAGTGCAGCGGCCCCGCTTTGGGAGCAGTACTTC. The encoded protein is CSAAAPLWEQYF.

This clonotype came up many times. The CDR3 loop is CASSLGSGADTQYF. CDR3 in DNA: TGTGCCAGCAGTTTAGGTAGCGGGGCAGATACGCAGTATTTT. The V and J genes are TRBV27 and TRBJ2-3; 8 bases fit TRBD2. Germline values: CDR1 MNHEY, CDR2 SMNVEV (reference sequence). This CDR3 is built from 14 residues. V was pared by 2 bases and J by 4 bases, with 2 bases of the junction left unmatched.